This passage covers 31 T cell receptor beta chains from one sample sequenced in a study of T cell responses to AZD1222 COVID-19 vaccine. Using immunoSEQ multiplex PCR, the repertoire was profiled, and TCRdb retains in-frame clones only, with some absent. The sample carries approximately 140,000 clones, roughly nine tenths recorded once. Specimen: peripheral blood, collected on day 0 of AZD1222 vaccination. All receptors come from an adult in good health.

The chain couples TRBV10-3 to TRBJ1-5, with 10 bases fitting TRBD1. V trimming: 9 bases; J trimming: 3 bases; junction bases outside the gene matches: 5. This CDR3 contains 14 residues. Per the germline V gene, CDR1 is ENHRY and CDR2 is SYGVKD. CDR3 in DNA: TGTGCCATATGGACAGGGGGGGACAATCAGCCCCAGCATTTT. Protein sequence: CAIWTGGDNQPQHF.

CDR3 coding DNA: TGTGCCACCAGTGACCGGAACGCCGGTCGCACTGAAGCTTTCTTT. Translated, it gives CATSDRNAGRTEAFF. The rearrangement links TRBV24-1 to TRBJ1-1; D is ambiguous. This CDR3 has 15 residues. From germline, CDR1 is KGHDR and CDR2 SFDVKD. Trimming removed 4 bases at V and 4 bases at J, with 15 bases between.

This clone was counted between two and nine times. The sample contains more than one DNA sequence encoding this CDR3. V usage is TRBV19 and J usage is TRBJ2-3, with D hard to call. The CDR3 covers 14 residues. Trimming removed 5 bases at V and 4 bases at J, with 13 bases between. Per the germline V gene, CDR1 is LNHDA and CDR2 is SQIVND (reference sequence). The DNA for the CDR3 is TGTGCCAGTAGTTCGCCCGGGCTGGCAGATACGCAGTATTTT. Amino acids: CASSSPGLADTQYF.

The chain couples TRBV30 to TRBJ1-6; D gene uncertain. V was cut by 0 bases and J by 7 bases, with 10 bases left in between. The CDR3 contains 14 residues. Germline assignment: CDR1 GTSNPN and CDR2 SVGIG (reference sequence). In nucleotides, the CDR3 is TGTGCCTGGAGTGTAGGCGTTCAAAATTCACCCCTCCACTTT. It codes for CAWSVGVQNSPLHF.

The rearrangement joins TRBV11-2 to TRBJ1-1; the D is unclear. V was cut by 3 bases and J by 5 bases, with 7 bases left in between. The CDR3 length is 12 residues. CDR1 and CDR2 from the germline V gene are SGHAT and FQNNGV. In DNA, the CDR3 is TGTGCCAGCAGCTTCACGGGAACTGAAGCTTTCTTT. This encodes CASSFTGTEAFF.

V usage is TRBV6-1 and J usage is TRBJ1-5; D is uncertain. The CDR3 has 19 residues. V lost 0 bases and J lost 4, with 22 bases in between. Germline lookup yields CDR1 MNHNS and CDR2 SASEGT. In DNA form, the CDR3 reads TGTGCCAGCAGTGAAGCTTCCTTGTCCGTAAGGGAAGGAAATCAGCCCCAGCATTTT. It codes for CASSEASLSVREGNQPQHF.

This chain connects TRBV18 to TRBJ1-5; maybe TRBD1 (5 bases). Per germline, CDR1 KGHSH and CDR2 LQKENI. Trimming removed 3 bases from V and 7 bases from J, with 22 bases in between. The CDR3 runs 17 residues. This chain's CDR3 is CASSPSGRQGGRQPQHF. The CDR3 nucleotides are TGTGCCAGCTCACCGTCGGGGAGGCAGGGAGGAAGACAGCCCCAGCATTTT. Together with reference TRBV18 and TRBJ1-5, the CDR3 gives the full variable domain: NAGVMQNPRHLVRRRGQEARLRCSPMKGHSHVYWYRQLPEEGLKFMVYLQKENIIDESGMPKERFSAEFPKEGPSILRIQQVVRGDSAAYFCASSPSGRQGGRQPQHFGDGTRLSIL.

As DNA, the CDR3 is TGTGCCAGCAGCTTAGCCCACAGGGTTCCCTACGAGCAGTACTTC. Its translation: CASSLAHRVPYEQYF. The chain carries TRBV11-1 and TRBJ2-7; D may be TRBD1 (6 bases). Trimming removed 0 bases from V and 2 bases from J, with 11 bases in between. Germline-derived CDR1 and CDR2 are SGHAT and FQDESV (reference sequence). The length of the CDR3 is 15 residues.

The count of this clone is one. This sequence joins TRBV5-1 and TRBJ2-7, with D possibly being TRBD2 (5 bases). This CDR3 is 15 amino acids long. V gave up 0 bases and J gave up 3 bases, with 13 bases separating them. CDR1 and CDR2 from the germline V gene are SGHRS and YFSETQ. The CDR3 DNA sequence: TGCGCCAGCAGCTTGGGAGCGGCCCTCAGCTACGAGCAGTACTTC. Translated, it gives CASSLGAALSYEQYF.

This clone was detected only once. The chain uses TRBV6-2 or TRBV6-3 and TRBJ2-1, with 7 bases lining up with TRBD2. The J segment lost 3 bases and the V segment lost 2 bases, leaving 7 bases of the junction unmatched. Germline V CDR1 and CDR2: MNHEY, SVGEGT. The CDR3 loop spans 16 amino acids. The CDR3 region has the DNA TGTGCCAGCAGTTACGGGCGGGGGAGGGACTACAATGAGCAGTTCTTC. Amino acid sequence: CASSYGRGRDYNEQFF.

The rearrangement links TRBV11-3 to TRBJ1-1, with a possible D match to TRBD1 (5 bases). V lost 6 bases, J lost 1 base, and 15 bases lay in between. Germline CDR1 and CDR2: SGHNT and YENEEA. CDR3 length: 15 amino acids. CDR3 amino acids: CASRGRQRANTEAFF. In nucleotides, the CDR3 is TGTGCCAGCAGAGGAAGACAGAGGGCGAACACTGAAGCTTTCTTT.

The V call is TRBV19, the J call TRBJ1-3; possible D gene TRBD1, 6 bases. V shed 10 bases and J shed 4 bases, with 23 bases lying between them. The CDR3 consists of 16 residues. Germline V gives CDR1 LNHDA, CDR2 SQIVND (reference sequence). DNA for the CDR3: TGTGCCACTTCTACCCGGCGGGGGGCGCTGGGAAACACCATATATTTT. Its protein is CATSTRRGALGNTIYF.

The chain combines TRBV3-1 (or the pseudogene TRBV3-2) with TRBJ1-5; D is uncertain. There are 15 residues in the CDR3. Germline-derived CDR1 and CDR2 are LGHDT and YNNKEL (reference sequence). With 5 bases removed from V and 2 bases from J, the gap between germline ends came to 13 bases. The CDR3 nucleotides are TGTGCCAGCAGCTTCGGACGGGTGGGCAATCAGCCCCAGCATTTT. Translated, it gives CASSFGRVGNQPQHF.

This clone was seen more than once but under ten times. Other DNA sequences in this specimen translate into the identical CDR3. The rearrangement links TRBV5-6 to TRBJ1-2; the D gene is possibly TRBD1 (5 bases). The germline V and J ends were trimmed by 4 bases and 6 bases, with 13 bases remaining between them. The V gene's germline CDR1 is SGHDT and CDR2 YYEEEE. The length of the CDR3 is 13 residues. The CDR3 loop is CASSPGQNNGYTF. As DNA, the CDR3 is TGTGCCAGCAGCCCAGGACAAAACAATGGCTACACCTTC.

This chain links TRBV10-1 with TRBJ2-2; 12 bases map to TRBD2. CDR1 and CDR2 (germline): WNHNN, SYGVQD (reference sequence). V shed 7 bases and J 5 bases; nucleotides not matched to a gene: 5. CDR3 size: 15 residues. CDR3 coding DNA: TGCGCCAGCAAGTTGACTAGCGGGGGTACCGGGGAGCTGTTTTTT. This sequence encodes CASKLTSGGTGELFF.

With respect to this clone: Within the sample, other DNA sequences also encode this same CDR3. The chain carries TRBV5-1 and TRBJ2-1; 12 nucleotides match TRBD2. Trimming took 3 bases from V and 3 from J; bases not matched to a gene: 1. Germline V gene lookup returns CDR1 SGHRS and CDR2 YFSETQ. This CDR3 is built from 15 residues. The CDR3 DNA is TGCGCCAGCAGCTCGACTAGCGGGGGCTACAATGAGCAGTTCTTC. Its protein product is CASSSTSGGYNEQFF.

The chain carries TRBV15 and TRBJ1-4; D uncertain. The CDR3 has 16 amino acids. CDR1 is LNHNV and CDR2 is YYDKDF in the germline V gene (reference sequence). Trimming removed 5 bases from V and 7 bases from J, with 20 bases in between. CDR3 region: CATSASRGMLSEKLFF. The CDR3 coding sequence is TGTGCCACCAGCGCCTCGAGAGGAATGTTAAGTGAAAAACTGTTTTTT.

This chain connects TRBV2 to TRBJ2-1; D perhaps matches TRBD2 (6 bases). Per the germline V gene, CDR1 is SNHLY and CDR2 is FYNNEI. The CDR3 has 13 amino acids. The germline V and J ends were trimmed by 8 bases and 9 bases, with 17 bases remaining between them. The CDR3 coding sequence is TGTGCCAGCTCCCCGGCAGGCGGGATTGAGCAGTTCTTC. As protein: CASSPAGGIEQFF.

A word on this clone: This CDR3 is also generated by other DNA sequences in the sample. This sequence joins TRBV12-3 or TRBV12-4 and TRBJ2-5; D gene unclear. This CDR3 has 11 residues. V was trimmed by 3 bases and J by 5 bases, leaving 4 bases between them. CDR3 in DNA: TGTGCCAGCAGTTTCGGGGAGACCCAGTACTTC. Protein product: CASSFGETQYF.

V and J are TRBV5-1 and TRBJ2-2, with D perhaps TRBD2 (5 bases). The V gene lost 2 bases and the J gene lost 7 bases, with 9 bases spanning the gap. Germline-derived CDR1 and CDR2 are SGHRS and YFSETQ. The CDR3 is 13 amino acids. The CDR3 reads CASSFEGSGELFF. For the CDR3, the DNA is TGCGCCAGCAGCTTCGAGGGTAGCGGGGAGCTGTTTTTT.

This chain uses TRBV5-1 with TRBJ2-3; possibly TRBD2 for D (6 bases). The CDR3 covers 17 residues. From germline, CDR1 is SGHRS and CDR2 YFSETQ. The germline V and J ends were trimmed by 0 bases and 1 base, with 15 bases remaining between them. This CDR3 is CASSLGKGGKGTDTQYF. CDR3 DNA: TGCGCCAGCAGCTTGGGTAAAGGAGGGAAGGGCACAGATACGCAGTATTTT.

The genes are TRBV29-1 and TRBJ1-4, with unresolved D. This CDR3 contains 14 residues. The V gene's germline CDR1 is SQVTM and CDR2 ANQGSEA. Trimming pared 1 base from V and 3 bases from J, leaving 9 bases between. CDR3 DNA: TGCAGCGTTGAAGGGCAGGAGCCTAATGAAAAACTGTTTTTT. Amino acid sequence: CSVEGQEPNEKLFF.

The rearrangement links TRBV5-4 to TRBJ2-7; D gene unclear. This CDR3 spans 13 amino acids. V gave up 2 bases and J gave up 2 bases, with 8 bases separating them. The germline V gene has CDR1 SGHNT and CDR2 YYREEE (reference sequence). CDR3 residues: CASSLQGAYEQYF. The CDR3 bases are TGTGCCAGCAGCTTACAAGGCGCCTACGAGCAGTACTTC.

The chain combines TRBV7-8 with TRBJ1-1; D unclear. Trimming stripped 5 bases from V and 11 bases from J, with 18 bases between. The CDR3 contains 13 residues. CDR1 is SGHVS, CDR2 FQNEAQ, per germline. Here the CDR3 reads CASSLRADGLAFF. The CDR3 DNA follows: TGTGCCAGCAGCCTACGGGCCGATGGCTTGGCTTTCTTT.

The V and J genes are TRBV7-9 and TRBJ2-7, with D perhaps TRBD1 (6 bases). CDR3 length equals 12 residues. The V gene's germline CDR1 is SEHNR and CDR2 FQNEAQ (reference sequence). Trimming cost V 4 bases and J 3 bases, with 7 bases left between them. This CDR3 reads CASSSGVYEQYF. The CDR3 DNA follows: TGTGCCAGCAGCTCAGGGGTCTACGAGCAGTACTTC. Full variable domain (rest looked up from reference TRBV7-9 and TRBJ2-7): DTGVSQNPRHKITKRGQNVTFRCDPISEHNRLYWYRQTLGQGPEFLTYFQNEAQLEKSRLLSDRFSAERPKGSFSTLEIQRTEQGDSAMYLCASSSGVYEQYFGPGTRLTVT.

This sequence joins TRBV4-1 and TRBJ2-5, with 11 nucleotides matching TRBD2. In germline, CDR1 is MGHRA, CDR2 YSYEKL. V gave up 0 bases and J gave up 5 bases; unmatched junction bases: 5. CDR3 size: 16 residues. The CDR3 region is CASSQELAGVVETQYF. DNA of the CDR3: TGCGCCAGCAGCCAAGAACTAGCGGGAGTGGTGGAGACCCAGTACTTC.

The chain couples TRBV19 to TRBJ2-6; D ambiguous. The CDR3 loop spans 14 amino acids. From germline, CDR1 is LNHDA and CDR2 SQIVND (reference sequence). V was shortened by 6 bases and J by 0 bases, with 6 bases between the two germline ends. For the CDR3, the DNA is TGTGCCAGTAGAGAGCGCTCTGGGGCCAACGTCCTGACTTTC. Amino acid sequence: CASRERSGANVLTF.

V gene TRBV5-6 combines with J gene TRBJ1-2; 10 bases agree with TRBD1. The CDR3 sequence is 15 residues long. V shed 4 bases, J shed 2 bases, and the junction held 5 bases outside the gene matches. Germline V gives CDR1 SGHDT, CDR2 YYEEEE. CDR3 amino acids: CASSTDRGLNYGYTF. CDR3 DNA: TGTGCCAGCAGCACAGACAGGGGGCTGAACTATGGCTACACCTTC.

The J gene is TRBJ1-5, the V gene TRBV11-2; 7 bases fit TRBD1. Germline V gene data show CDR1 as SGHAT and CDR2 as FQNNGV. J gave up 11 bases and V 5 bases, and 9 bases lay outside the gene matches. This CDR3 is 13 amino acids long. CDR3 residues: CASSGQAGQAQHF. The CDR3 nucleotides read TGTGCCAGCAGCGGACAGGCGGGCCAGGCCCAGCATTTT.

V gene TRBV5-1 combines with J gene TRBJ2-2, with 9 bases fitting TRBD1. After removal of 3 bases from V and 6 bases from J, the junction contained 15 bases not matched to a gene. From germline, CDR1 is SGHRS and CDR2 YFSETQ. CDR3 size: 18 residues. The CDR3 loop reads CASSSIGTGRLAAGELFF. CDR3 DNA sequence: TGCGCCAGCAGCTCCATAGGGACAGGGAGGTTAGCAGCCGGGGAGCTGTTTTTT.

The rearrangement uses TRBV5-1 and TRBJ1-1, with unresolved D. V was pared by 2 bases and J by 2 bases, with 10 bases between. The CDR3 contains 14 residues. Germline assignment: CDR1 SGHRS and CDR2 YFSETQ. CDR3 sequence reads: CASSFRTKNTEAFF. CDR3 nucleotide sequence: TGCGCCAGCAGCTTCAGGACTAAAAACACTGAAGCTTTCTTT. The complete variable domain, with remaining parts taken from reference TRBV5-1 and TRBJ1-1, reads KAGVTQTPRYLIKTRGQQVTLSCSPISGHRSVSWYQQTPGQGLQFLFEYFSETQRNKGNFPGRFSGRQFSNSRSEMNVSTLELGDSALYLCASSFRTKNTEAFFGQGTRLTVV.